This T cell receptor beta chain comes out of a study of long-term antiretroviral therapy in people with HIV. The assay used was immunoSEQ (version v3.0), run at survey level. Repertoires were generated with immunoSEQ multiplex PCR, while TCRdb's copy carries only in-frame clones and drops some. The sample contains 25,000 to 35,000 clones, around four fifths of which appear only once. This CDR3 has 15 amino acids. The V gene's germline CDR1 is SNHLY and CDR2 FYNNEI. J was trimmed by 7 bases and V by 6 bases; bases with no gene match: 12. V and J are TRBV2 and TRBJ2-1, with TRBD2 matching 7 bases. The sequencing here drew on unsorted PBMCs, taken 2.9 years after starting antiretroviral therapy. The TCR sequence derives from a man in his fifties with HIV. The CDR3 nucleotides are TGTGCCAGCAGCCCCAAAGGCGGGGGAGAGAATGAGCAGTTCTTC. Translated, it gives CASSPKGGGENEQFF.